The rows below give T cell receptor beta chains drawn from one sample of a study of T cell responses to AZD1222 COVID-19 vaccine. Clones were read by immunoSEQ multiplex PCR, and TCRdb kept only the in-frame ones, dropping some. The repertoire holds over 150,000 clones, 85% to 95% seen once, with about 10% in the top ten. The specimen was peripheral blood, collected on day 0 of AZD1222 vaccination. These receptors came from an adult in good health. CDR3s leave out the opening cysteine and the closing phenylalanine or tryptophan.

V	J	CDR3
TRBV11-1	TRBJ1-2	ASSLVTAAAGYT
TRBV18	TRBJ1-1	ASSPPGRGTEAF
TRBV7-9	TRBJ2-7	ASSSPGGRRGEQY
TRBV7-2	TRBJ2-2	ASSLLGGPSRTGELF
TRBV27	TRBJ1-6	ASSLGTGANSPLH
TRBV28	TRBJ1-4	AGYSRKNEKLF
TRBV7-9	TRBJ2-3	ASSLRAGGGTDTQY
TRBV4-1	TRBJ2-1	ASSQDQEGDSYNEQF
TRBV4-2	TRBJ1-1	ASSQDGTGNTEAF
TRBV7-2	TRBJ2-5	ASSSPTVPETQY
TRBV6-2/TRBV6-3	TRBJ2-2	ASSYRQGRAGELF
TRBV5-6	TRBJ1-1	ASSPGGNTEAF
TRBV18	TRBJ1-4	ASSPHRGSNEKLF
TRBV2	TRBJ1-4	ASRVGNEKLF
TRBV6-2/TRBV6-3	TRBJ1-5	ASSYSEGLYSNQPQH
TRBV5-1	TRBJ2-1	ASSRGGEAYNEQF
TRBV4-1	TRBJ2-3	ASSQDHNRGTDTQY
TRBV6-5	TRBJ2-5	ASSYDPQETQY
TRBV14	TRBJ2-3	ASSRRGLDTQY
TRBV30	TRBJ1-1	AWRGQGVTEAF
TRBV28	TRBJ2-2	ASSPPGGSGTGELF
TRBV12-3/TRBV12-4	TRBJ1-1	ASSFKGRGEAF
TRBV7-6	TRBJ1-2	ASSRGQGNDGYT
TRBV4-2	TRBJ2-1	ASSQRLAGSYNEQF
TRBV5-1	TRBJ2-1	ASSPRGATSGIYEQF
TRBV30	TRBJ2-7	AWSPMSYQSYEQY
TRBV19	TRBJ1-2	ASSTGTVNYGYT
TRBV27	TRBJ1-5	ASSLRGRGNQPQH
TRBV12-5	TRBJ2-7	ASGDWTAYEQY
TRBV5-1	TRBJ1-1	ASSSTGAGEAF
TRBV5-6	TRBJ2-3	ASSLWKDRVNGGTDTQY
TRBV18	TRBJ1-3	ASSPRDRGQTEGNTIY
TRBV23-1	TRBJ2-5	ASRPVRDPSGETQY
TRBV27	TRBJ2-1	ASRDGLAVYNEQF
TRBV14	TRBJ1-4	ASSPRGPNEKLF
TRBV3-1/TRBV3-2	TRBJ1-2	ASSSRGYGYT
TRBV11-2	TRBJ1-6	ASSTIQGLSSSPLH
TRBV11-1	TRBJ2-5	ASTHRNYQETQY
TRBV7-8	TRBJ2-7	ASSLAGGFSYEQY
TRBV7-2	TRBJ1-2	ASSLTSPGQGKVGYT
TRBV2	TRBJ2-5	ASRVTSGRGETQY
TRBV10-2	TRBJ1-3	ASSTISSGNTIY
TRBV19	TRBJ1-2	ASTGAMINYGYT
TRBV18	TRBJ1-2	ASSPPADRYT
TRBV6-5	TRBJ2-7	ASRGTGQILYEQY
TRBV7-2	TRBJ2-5	ASSPSRSEQETQY
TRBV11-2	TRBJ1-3	ASTSDTLRTPGNTIY
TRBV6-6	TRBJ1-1	ASSSRDYERAF
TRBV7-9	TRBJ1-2	ASSGSANYGYT
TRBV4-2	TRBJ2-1	ASRETSGGRWYNEQF
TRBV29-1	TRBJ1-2	SAEGEQGVLP
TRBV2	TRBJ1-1	ASSLDRGARTEAF
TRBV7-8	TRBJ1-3	ANSFGNTIY
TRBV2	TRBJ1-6	ASSETSSGGNSPLH
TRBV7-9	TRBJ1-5	ASSLGGLVTTNQPQH
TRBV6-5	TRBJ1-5	ASSYLPSTQPQH
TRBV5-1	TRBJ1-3	ASSPRELSGNTIY
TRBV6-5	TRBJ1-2	ATLQTDYGYT